The clone carrying this TCR beta chain showed up many times. The antigen remains undetermined. TCRdb used MiXCR to reprocess the 5' RACE reads, holding one entry per CDR3 protein. Altogether approximately 670,000 distinct CDR3 sequences are present, approximately 6.1% being singletons, with the ten largest covering roughly 1.8%. This sample was included in a study of identical twins. Whole-study findings and limits: Cross-sectional statistical analysis was relied on for the conclusions, without the same donors being followed. Sequences that were beta out-of-frame showed weaker excess twin sharing. The more abundant beta clonotypes in cord blood had fewer insertions, and memory repertoires did not show this.

Trimming took 3 bases from V and 1 from J, leaving 13 bases between them. The CDR3 is 16 residues long. This sequence originates from a man aged 18 to 29 in good health. The chain uses TRBV12-3 or TRBV12-4 and TRBJ1-5, with D possibly TRBD1 on 5 matching bases. Sequences were obtained from naive T cells sorted from blood. CDR3 amino acids: CASSFGGVRSNQPQHF. The DNA for the CDR3 is TGTGCCAGCAGTTTCGGAGGGGTTCGGAGCAATCAGCCCCAGCATTTT.